This T cell receptor beta chain was recorded in a study of T cell repertoires in cytomegalovirus infection. TCRdb itself ran the reads through MiXCR, one entry per CDR3 protein. The sample has 20,000 to 30,000 distinct CDR3 sequences, 22% seen once. Findings and caveats of the study: In two of eight donors, the top clonotype was HLA-C-restricted CMV-specific. Cumulative public TCR beta family frequency identified CMV carriers with the relevant HLA.

On this clonotype: The antigen remains undetermined.

The CDR3 is 17 residues long. The V gene's germline CDR1 is MNHNY and CDR2 SVGAGI (reference sequence). The germline V and J ends were trimmed by 5 bases and 6 bases, with 25 bases remaining between them. The input for sequencing was CD8+ T cells from cultured PBMCs, taken from culture after CMV antigen stimulation. The rearrangement uses TRBV6-6 and TRBJ1-1; possibly TRBD1 for D (5 bases). This receptor was obtained from a human donor in good health (CMV status not recorded). Some clones in this sample may be carry-over from other donors' samples. CDR3 region: CASSTPYYHGAGPEAFF. In DNA, the CDR3 is TGTGCCAGCAGTACCCCGTACTACCACGGGGCAGGACCTGAAGCTTTCTTT.